This T cell receptor (beta chain) was recorded in a study of blood T cell repertoires in COVID-19. Study-wide context: The United States, Italy and Spain were the sources of the acute and convalescent COVID-19 samples. In each case, the material was cDNA or gDNA derived from T cells, B-cell-depleted T cells, or PBMCs.

This clone was seen once. CDR3 size: 15 residues. Between the trimmed V and J ends, which lost 0 bases and 2 bases, there was a span of 8 bases. In germline, CDR1 is LGHDT, CDR2 YNNKEL (reference sequence). As handled by the study authors: Amplification from reference gene primers served as the basis for estimated nucleated cell counts. TCRdb keeps only in-frame clones here, not all; method: immunoSEQ multiplex PCR. V and J calls and clone size are as listed in that table; D and trimming were resolved from the DNA. The data hold some 250,000 clones, with approximately 86% observed a single time. Sequenced material: peripheral blood. The chain links TRBV3-1 (or the pseudogene TRBV3-2) to TRBJ1-5; D gene unclear. The receptor's source is a woman aged 30 to 39 who had recovered from COVID-19. CDR3 sequence reads: CASSQEPRGNQPQHF. The CDR3 DNA is TGTGCCAGCAGCCAAGAACCCCGGGGCAATCAGCCCCAGCATTTT.